The TCR beta chain under discussion was sequenced for a study of graft-versus-host responses after intestinal transplantation. The overall study: For approximately 3 years after anti-thymocyte globulin induction, all recipients took tacrolimus and steroids.

This clone was observed once. Its antigen is not known. Using immunoSEQ multiplex PCR, the repertoire was profiled, and TCRdb retains in-frame clones only, with some absent. Of about 43,000 clones in the sample, 85% to 95% were seen once. This CDR3 has 15 residues. Germline V gene sequence: CDR1 MGHRA, CDR2 YSYEKL. The ends lost 0 bases at V and 4 bases at J; junction bases unmatched: 6. Study-wide points: Marrow from the recipient contained GvH clones, some of which had appeared first in ileum or blood. Peak circulating GvH clone levels tracked with early post-transplant HvG declines.

The specimen was PBMCs, collected 335 days after intestinal transplant. The V and J genes are TRBV4-1 and TRBJ2-7, with 7 nucleotides matching TRBD2. The receptor's source is a human patient who received an intestinal transplant, so some T cells may come from the graft donor. DNA of the CDR3: TGCGCCAGCAGCCAAGAATTTTCCGGGAGGTACGAGCAGTACTTC. Encoded protein: CASSQEFSGRYEQYF.